The 6 T cell receptor beta chains in this list originate from one sample, sequenced in a study of cytomegalovirus exposure and HLA in healthy donors. This table comes from immunoSEQ multiplex PCR, and its TCRdb copy is limited to in-frame clones, with some not included. The data hold approximately 150,000 clones, with around 90% observed a single time. The specimen sequenced was PBMCs. These receptors came from a man between 18 and 29 years old in good health and CMV-seropositive.

J is TRBJ1-5 and V is TRBV15; 7 positions agree with TRBD1. V trimming: 8 bases; J trimming: 6 bases; junction bases outside the gene matches: 7. CDR1 is LNHNV, CDR2 YYDKDF, per germline (reference sequence). This CDR3 is 13 amino acids long. CDR3 DNA: TGTGCCACCCGAGACAGGGAACTTCAGCCCCAGCATTTT. Protein: CATRDRELQPQHF.

This clone has a handful of counts. The V gene is TRBV6-5, the J gene TRBJ1-2; 9 bases line up with TRBD1. V was clipped by 6 bases and J by 4 bases; unmatched bases: 6. Germline assignment: CDR1 MNHEY and CDR2 SVGAGI. This CDR3 has 14 amino acids. As DNA, the CDR3 is TGTGCCAGCAGGCCCAGGGACAGGGCCTATGGCTACACCTTC. The encoded protein is CASRPRDRAYGYTF.

This chain links TRBV4-1 with TRBJ2-5; 7 nucleotides line up with TRBD2. CDR3 length: 14 amino acids. J gave up 3 bases and V 6 bases, and 7 bases lay outside the gene matches. Germline assignment: CDR1 MGHRA and CDR2 YSYEKL. The CDR3 coding sequence is TGCGCCAGCAGTTCTCTAGCGGAGAAAGAGACCCAGTACTTC. Translation: CASSSLAEKETQYF.

This chain connects TRBV2 to TRBJ2-1; TRBD1 aligns across 7 bases. Trimming cost V 5 bases and J 7 bases; bases outside gene matches: 14. In germline, CDR1 is SNHLY, CDR2 FYNNEI. CDR3 length: 16 residues. CDR3 in DNA: TGTGCCAGCAGTCCTACCATTGACAGGGTAAAGAATGAGCAGTTCTTC. Its translation: CASSPTIDRVKNEQFF.

This chain connects TRBV30 to TRBJ2-7; TRBD2 matches 8 bases. This CDR3 is 15 amino acids long. Trimming removed 0 bases from V and 6 bases from J; junction bases left unmatched: 10. In germline, CDR1 is GTSNPN, CDR2 SVGIG (reference sequence). In DNA, the CDR3 is TGTGCCTGGAGTGTACTGGCTAGCGGGCCGTCCGAGCAGTACTTC. It specifies CAWSVLASGPSEQYF.

The chain recombines TRBV6-6 with TRBJ2-5; D not certain. V gave up 4 bases and J gave up 0 bases, with 3 bases separating them. The germline V gene has CDR1 MNHNY and CDR2 SVGAGI (reference sequence). The CDR3 has 12 amino acids. The CDR3 region is CASSSNQETQYF. The CDR3 DNA reads as TGTGCCAGCAGTTCAAACCAAGAGACCCAGTACTTC.